The rows below give T cell receptor beta chains drawn from one sample of a study of T cells expressing NK-cell markers. Reprocessing the 5' RACE reads, TCRdb reports a single entry for every CDR3 protein and omits DNA. This sample's table reports a few hundred thousand distinct CDR3 sequences. What was sequenced was blood T cells: a sorted CD56 or NKG2C T cell subset, CD4+ or CD8+ T cells, or bulk PBMC T cells (not recorded which). These TCRs come from a man aged 18-69 years in good health. CDR3s include the opening cysteine and the closing phenylalanine or tryptophan.

V gene	J gene	CDR3 protein
TRBV5-1	TRBJ2-2	CASSLSPGQVNTGELFF
TRBV5-6	TRBJ2-7	CASSLGQGISDKQYF
TRBV24-1	TRBJ1-2	CATSASDGTGFWGYTF
TRBV12-3/TRBV12-4	TRBJ2-1	CASSVQGKGEQFF
TRBV12-3/TRBV12-4	TRBJ2-1	CASSFAMDRSGSSYNEQFF
TRBV11-1	TRBJ2-6	CASTQLGGSGSGANVLTF
TRBV15	TRBJ2-7	CATSLPGRSYEQYF
TRBV4-1	TRBJ1-5	CASSQDVARGGRNQPQHF
TRBV4-2	TRBJ2-5	CASSQASGTSTQETQYF
TRBV12-3/TRBV12-4	TRBJ2-7	CASSDAGLKEQYF
TRBV28	TRBJ2-7	CASSTHGGRGIEQYF
TRBV7-9	TRBJ2-5	CASSLKAGYRETQYF
TRBV6-1	TRBJ1-5	CASRIRGQRNQPQHF
TRBV28	TRBJ1-5	CASSYPLTGNLNQPQHF
TRBV5-5	TRBJ1-1	CASSLGIGFNTEAFF
TRBV7-8	TRBJ2-1	CASRYNRLTEQFF
TRBV5-1	TRBJ2-3	CASSLAVQGTFNTQYF
TRBV29-1	TRBJ2-7	CSSDATSSYEQYF
TRBV20-1	TRBJ2-1	CSARDRDLYNEQFF
TRBV18	TRBJ2-5	CASSWTSGIRETQYF
TRBV28	TRBJ2-5	CASSDPGQGTETQYF
TRBV5-6	TRBJ2-3	CASSPTGADTQYF
TRBV6-1	TRBJ2-1	CASSSGYRTSLIYNEQFF
TRBV29-1	TRBJ2-5	CSVESAVGTSGGETQYF
TRBV2	TRBJ2-1	CASTSQGWYNEQFF
TRBV5-1	TRBJ2-5	CASSLGAGQVSGETQYF
TRBV25-1	TRBJ2-1	CASSLLAGNEQFF
TRBV3-1	TRBJ2-3	CASSQSLVTDTQYF
TRBV9	TRBJ1-3	CASSPRGTGGALSGNTIYF
TRBV6-5	TRBJ2-2	CASSYRRRRNTGELFF
TRBV12-3/TRBV12-4	TRBJ2-3	CASSPSGTSGRTQYF
TRBV18	TRBJ2-1	CASSPPGTTRNEQFF
TRBV5-1	TRBJ2-7	CASRPAVEGEQYF
TRBV6-5	TRBJ1-6	CASSLQGNGFPLHF
TRBV6-1	TRBJ1-6	CASSRRGDVDSPLHF
TRBV18	TRBJ1-4	CASSPTSGRSGEKLFF
TRBV20-1	TRBJ2-5	CSAHPHAGLAGGRSETQYF
TRBV18	TRBJ2-5	CASSNRVETQYF
TRBV3-1	TRBJ2-1	CASSQMGTDNEQFF
TRBV7-2	TRBJ1-3	CASSPFLRGPGNTIYF
TRBV4-1	TRBJ2-3	CASSPGDRDHTDTQYF
TRBV30	TRBJ2-2	CAWRLHPYTGELFF
TRBV5-5	TRBJ2-3	CASSRRQGADTQYF
TRBV4-1	TRBJ1-4	CASSPGTGAGEKLFF
TRBV3-1	TRBJ2-7	CASSHWTVPSSYEQYF
TRBV7-8	TRBJ1-5	CASSHFQGNQPQHF
TRBV7-9	TRBJ2-1	CASSPPKQAGGPYEQFF
TRBV6-5	TRBJ1-2	CASSYAPGQYHYGYTF
TRBV7-6	TRBJ2-5	CASSLVWRGSLKGETQYF
TRBV21-1	TRBJ2-5	CAIKTGDRNSETQYF
TRBV3-1	TRBJ2-5	CASSHRNRETQYF
TRBV3-1	TRBJ1-6	CASSQSSWQRALHF
TRBV7-6	TRBJ1-1	CASSLGEAGTWGEAFF
TRBV5-1	TRBJ2-4	CASSRTYTGGSPAKNIQYF